The T cell receptor beta chain described here comes from a study of OX40 agonist ivuxolimab in advanced cancers. Study-level information: A partial response was reached by three patients: one with hepatocellular carcinoma and two with cutaneous melanoma.

Repertoires were generated with immunoSEQ multiplex PCR, while TCRdb's copy carries only in-frame clones and drops some. The sample records tens of thousands of clones, about 92% being singletons. The CDR3 has 11 residues. CDR1 and CDR2 from the germline V gene are MNHNY and SVGAGI (reference sequence). The V gene lost 5 bases and the J gene lost 5 bases, with 7 bases spanning the gap. This sequence originates from an adult with an advanced solid tumor such as melanoma, head and neck, liver or kidney cancer. The sample consisted of CD4+ or CD8+ T cells sorted from blood, taken in a trial of the OX40 agonist ivuxolimab. The chain combines TRBV6-6 with TRBJ2-7, with D maybe TRBD1 (6 bases). The CDR3 bases are TGTGCCAGCAGTAACAGGGACGAGCAGTACTTC. Its translation is CASSNRDEQYF.